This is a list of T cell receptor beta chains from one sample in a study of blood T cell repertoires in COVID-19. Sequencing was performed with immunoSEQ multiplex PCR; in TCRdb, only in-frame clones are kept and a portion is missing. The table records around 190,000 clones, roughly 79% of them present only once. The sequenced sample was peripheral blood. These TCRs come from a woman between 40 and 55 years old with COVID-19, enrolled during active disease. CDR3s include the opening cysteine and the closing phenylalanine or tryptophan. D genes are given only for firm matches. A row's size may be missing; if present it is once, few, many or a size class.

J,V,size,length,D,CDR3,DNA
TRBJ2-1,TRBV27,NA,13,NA,CASSYRGGSEQFF,TGTGCCAGCAGTTACAGGGGGGGTAGTGAGCAGTTCTTC
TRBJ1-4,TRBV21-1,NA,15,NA,CASSYWEGWAEKLFF,TGTGCCAGCAGCTACTGGGAGGGATGGGCTGAAAAACTGTTTTTT
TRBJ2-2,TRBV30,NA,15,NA,CAWSVMAGYGGELFF,TGTGCCTGGAGTGTAATGGCAGGGTACGGCGGGGAGCTGTTTTTT
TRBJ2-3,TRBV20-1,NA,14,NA,CSASRATRGVAQYF,TGCAGTGCTAGTAGGGCTACGCGGGGTGTGGCGCAGTATTTT
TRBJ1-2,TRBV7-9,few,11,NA,CASSIQDGYTF,TGTGCCAGCAGCATTCAGGATGGCTACACCTTC
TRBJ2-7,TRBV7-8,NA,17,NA,CASSLVGGTFGTYEQYF,TGTGCCAGCAGCTTAGTAGGAGGGACTTTCGGGACCTACGAGCAGTACTTC
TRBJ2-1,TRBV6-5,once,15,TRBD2,CASSPGLAYSNEQFF,TGTGCCAGCAGTCCCGGACTAGCGTATTCAAATGAGCAGTTCTTC
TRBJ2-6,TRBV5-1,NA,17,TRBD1,CASTRRQGGSGANVLTF,TGCGCCAGCACCAGACGACAGGGCGGATCCGGGGCCAACGTCCTGACTTTC
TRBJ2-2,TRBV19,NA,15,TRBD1,CASSTGTGGTGELFF,TGTGCCAGTAGTACCGGGACAGGTGGGACCGGGGAGCTGTTTTTT
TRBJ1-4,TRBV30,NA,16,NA,CAWNGGTGPRRAKLFF,TGTGCCTGGAATGGGGGTACCGGACCCAGGAGGGCAAAACTGTTTTTT
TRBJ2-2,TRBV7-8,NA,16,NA,CASSPSGNINTGELFF,TGTGCCAGCAGCCCTTCCGGGAACATCAACACCGGGGAGCTGTTTTTT
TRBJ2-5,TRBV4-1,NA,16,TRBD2,CASSQEGLVRDETQYF,TGCGCCAGCAGCCAAGAGGGACTAGTGAGGGATGAGACCCAGTACTTC
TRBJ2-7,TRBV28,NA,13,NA,CASSSGGPYEQYF,TGTGCCAGCAGTTCCGGGGGGCCCTACGAGCAGTACTTC
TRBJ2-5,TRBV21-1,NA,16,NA,CASSTIRLAGAETQYF,TGTGCCAGCAGCACGATAAGACTAGCAGGTGCAGAGACCCAGTACTTC
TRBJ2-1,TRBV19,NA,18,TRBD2,CASSIFSGGSLSYNEQFF,TGTGCCAGTAGTATATTTTCGGGCGGGAGCCTTTCCTACAATGAGCAGTTCTTC
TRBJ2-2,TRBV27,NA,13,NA,CASSWTVTGELFF,TGTGCCAGCAGTTGGACAGTCACCGGGGAGCTGTTTTTT
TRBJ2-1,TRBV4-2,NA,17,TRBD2,CASSQEGLAGSYNEQFF,TGTGCCAGCAGCCAAGAAGGCCTAGCGGGCTCCTACAATGAGCAGTTCTTC
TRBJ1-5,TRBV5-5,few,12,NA,CASSYRGQPQHF,TGTGCCAGCAGCTACCGGGGGCAGCCCCAGCATTTT
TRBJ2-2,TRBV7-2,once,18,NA,CASSLATFFGENTGELFF,TGTGCCAGCAGCTTAGCGACTTTCTTTGGAGAGAACACCGGGGAGCTGTTTTTT
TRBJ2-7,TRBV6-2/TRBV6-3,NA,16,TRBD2,CASSTQRAGRTYEQYF,TGTGCCAGCAGTACCCAAAGAGCGGGGCGGACCTACGAGCAGTACTTC
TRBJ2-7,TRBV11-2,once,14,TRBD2,CASSSGLVSYEQYF,TGTGCCAGCAGCTCGGGACTAGTCTCCTACGAGCAGTACTTC
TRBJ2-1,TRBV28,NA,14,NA,CASSLLGQYNEQFF,TGTGCCAGCAGTTTATTGGGGCAGTATAATGAGCAGTTCTTC
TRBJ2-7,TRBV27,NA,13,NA,CASKHLGANEQYF,TGTGCCAGTAAGCACCTGGGGGCCAACGAGCAGTACTTC
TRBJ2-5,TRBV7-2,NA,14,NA,CASSLAVSGKTQYF,TGTGCCAGCAGCTTAGCGGTTAGCGGAAAGACCCAGTACTTC
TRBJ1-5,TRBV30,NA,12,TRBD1,CAWGQAREPQHF,TGTGCCTGGGGACAGGCGCGGGAACCCCAGCATTTT
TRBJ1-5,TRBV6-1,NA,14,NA,CASSETGTDQPQHF,TGTGCCAGCAGTGAGACGGGAACGGATCAGCCCCAGCATTTT
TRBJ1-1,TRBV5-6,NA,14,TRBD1,CASSRDRSYTEAFF,TGTGCCAGCAGCAGGGACAGATCCTACACTGAAGCTTTCTTT
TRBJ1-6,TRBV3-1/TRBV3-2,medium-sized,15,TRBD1,CASSLRDSLNSPLHF,TGTGCCAGCAGCCTTCGGGACAGTCTCAATTCACCCCTCCACTTT
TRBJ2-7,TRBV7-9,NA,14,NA,CASSLAGVSYEQYF,TGTGCCAGCAGCTTAGCGGGCGTTTCCTACGAGCAGTACTTC
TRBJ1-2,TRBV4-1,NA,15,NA,CASSQYRDSNYGYTF,TGCGCCAGCAGCCAGTACAGGGATTCTAACTATGGCTACACCTTC
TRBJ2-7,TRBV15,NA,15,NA,CATSRDPSRPYEQYF,TGTGCCACCAGCAGAGATCCTAGCAGACCCTACGAGCAGTACTTC
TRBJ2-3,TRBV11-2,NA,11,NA,CASSLPDTQYF,TGTGCCAGCAGCTTACCGGATACGCAGTATTTT
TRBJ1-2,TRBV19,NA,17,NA,CASTSIGADVANYGYTF,TGTGCCAGTACCAGTATAGGAGCCGATGTAGCTAACTATGGCTACACCTTC
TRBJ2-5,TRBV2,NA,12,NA,CASRFGGRTQYF,TGTGCCAGCAGGTTTGGGGGGAGGACCCAGTACTTC
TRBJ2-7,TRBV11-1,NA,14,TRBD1,CASGKGQGFDEQYF,TGTGCCAGCGGAAAAGGACAGGGATTTGACGAGCAGTACTTC
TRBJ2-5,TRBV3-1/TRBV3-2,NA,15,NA,CASSQGFLQGETQYF,TGTGCCAGCAGCCAAGGATTCCTGCAGGGGGAGACCCAGTACTTC
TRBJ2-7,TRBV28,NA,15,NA,CASSARGGSSYEQYF,TGTGCCAGCAGCGCAAGAGGGGGATCGTCCTACGAGCAGTACTTC
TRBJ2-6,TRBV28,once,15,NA,CASGGVPPGANVLTF,TGTGCCAGCGGGGGCGTCCCCCCGGGGGCCAACGTCCTGACTTTC
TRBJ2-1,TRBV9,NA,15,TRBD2,CASSNSGRIYNEQFF,TGTGCCAGCAGCAACAGCGGGAGGATCTACAATGAGCAGTTCTTC
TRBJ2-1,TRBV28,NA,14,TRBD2,CASSLAGGRGEQFF,TGTGCCAGCAGCTTAGCGGGAGGTCGGGGTGAGCAGTTCTTC
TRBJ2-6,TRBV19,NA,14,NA,CASSQGSGANVLTF,TGTGCCAGTAGTCAGGGGTCTGGGGCCAACGTCCTGACTTTC
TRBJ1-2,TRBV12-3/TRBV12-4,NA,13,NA,CASSPQGPYGYTF,TGTGCCAGCAGCCCTCAGGGTCCCTATGGCTACACCTTC
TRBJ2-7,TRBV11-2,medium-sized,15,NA,CASSSQTRGTYEQYF,TGTGCCAGCAGCTCCCAAACCCGGGGGACCTACGAGCAGTACTTC
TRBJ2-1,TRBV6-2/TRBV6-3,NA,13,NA,CASSYAGFNEQFF,TGTGCCAGCAGTTACGCAGGTTTCAATGAGCAGTTCTTC
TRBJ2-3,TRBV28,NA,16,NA,CASSLSGQGLTDTQYF,TGTGCCAGCAGTTTAAGTGGGCAGGGCCTCACAGATACGCAGTATTTT
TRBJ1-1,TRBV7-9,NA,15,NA,CASNKFRNMNTEAFF,TGTGCCAGCAACAAGTTCCGCAACATGAACACTGAAGCTTTCTTT